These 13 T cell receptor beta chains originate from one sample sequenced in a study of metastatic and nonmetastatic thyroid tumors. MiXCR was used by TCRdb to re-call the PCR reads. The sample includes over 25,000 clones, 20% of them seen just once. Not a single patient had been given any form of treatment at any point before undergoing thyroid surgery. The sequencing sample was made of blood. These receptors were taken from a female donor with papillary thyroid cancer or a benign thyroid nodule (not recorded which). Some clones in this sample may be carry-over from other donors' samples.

In DNA form, the CDR3 reads TGTGCCTGGAGTGTAGGTGCTAGCGTCTACGAGCAGTACTTC. Amino acids: CAWSVGASVYEQYF. The chain links TRBV30 to TRBJ2-7; a possible D gene is TRBD2 (6 bases). Germline V lookup: CDR1 GTSNPN, CDR2 SVGIG (reference sequence). The V gene lost 0 bases and the J gene lost 3 bases, with 12 bases spanning the gap. This CDR3 has 14 residues.

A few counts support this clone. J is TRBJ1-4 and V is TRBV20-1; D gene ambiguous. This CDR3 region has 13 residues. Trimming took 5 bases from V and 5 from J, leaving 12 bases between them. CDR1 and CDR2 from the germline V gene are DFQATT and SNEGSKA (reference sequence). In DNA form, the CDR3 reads TGCAGTGCTTTAGGAGACGGAAATGAAAAACTGTTTTTT. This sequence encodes CSALGDGNEKLFF.

The CDR3: CASSLTTGSGSANEQFF. DNA for the CDR3: TGTGCCAGCAGCTTAACGACGGGTTCTGGGTCTGCCAATGAGCAGTTCTTC. J is TRBJ2-1 and V is TRBV7-3; D gene ambiguous. This CDR3 has 17 residues. Germline values: CDR1 SGHTA, CDR2 FQGTGA. Trimming took off 0 bases at V and 6 bases at J, with 18 bases between the two ends. Combining the CDR3 with reference TRBV7-3 and TRBJ2-1 gives the whole variable domain GAGVSQTPSNKVTEKGKYVELRCDPISGHTALYWYRQSLGQGPEFLIYFQGTGAADDSGLPNDRFFAVRPEGSVSTLKIQRTERGDSAVYLCASSLTTGSGSANEQFFGPGTRLTVL.

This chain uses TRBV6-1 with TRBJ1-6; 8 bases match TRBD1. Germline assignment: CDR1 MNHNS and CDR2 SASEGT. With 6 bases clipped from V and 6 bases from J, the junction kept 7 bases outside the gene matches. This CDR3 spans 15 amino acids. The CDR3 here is CASRDRGGGNSPLHF. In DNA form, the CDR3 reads TGTGCCAGCAGAGACAGGGGTGGAGGTAATTCACCCCTCCACTTT.

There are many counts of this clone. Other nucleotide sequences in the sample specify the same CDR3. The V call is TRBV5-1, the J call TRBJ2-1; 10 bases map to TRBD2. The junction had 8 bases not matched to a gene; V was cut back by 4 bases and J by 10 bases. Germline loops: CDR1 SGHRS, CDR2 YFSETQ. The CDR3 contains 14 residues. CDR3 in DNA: TGCGCCAGCAGCGCTACTAGCGGGGCGGGCGAGCAGTTCTTC. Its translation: CASSATSGAGEQFF.

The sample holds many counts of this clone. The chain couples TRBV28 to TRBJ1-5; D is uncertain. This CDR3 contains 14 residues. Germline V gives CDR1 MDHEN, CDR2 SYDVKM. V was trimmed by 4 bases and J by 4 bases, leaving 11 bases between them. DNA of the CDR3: TGTGCCAGCAGTTCCGTGATTGGGAATCAGCCCCAGCATTTT. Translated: CASSSVIGNQPQHF.

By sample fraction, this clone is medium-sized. The CDR3 DNA reads as TGTGCCAGCAGTGCTATCCGGGCAGTGAACACCGGGGAGCTGTTTTTT. It codes for CASSAIRAVNTGELFF. J is TRBJ2-2 and V is TRBV6-1; no reliable D call. V lost 4 bases and J lost 1, with 13 bases in between. Germline V gene lookup returns CDR1 MNHNS and CDR2 SASEGT. This CDR3 spans 16 amino acids.

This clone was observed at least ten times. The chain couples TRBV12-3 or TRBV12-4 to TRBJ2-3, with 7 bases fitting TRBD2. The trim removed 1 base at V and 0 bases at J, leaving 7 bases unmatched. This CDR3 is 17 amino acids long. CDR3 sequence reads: CASSLGKGGPSTDTQYF. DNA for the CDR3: TGTGCCAGCAGTTTAGGAAAGGGAGGGCCTAGCACAGATACGCAGTATTTT.

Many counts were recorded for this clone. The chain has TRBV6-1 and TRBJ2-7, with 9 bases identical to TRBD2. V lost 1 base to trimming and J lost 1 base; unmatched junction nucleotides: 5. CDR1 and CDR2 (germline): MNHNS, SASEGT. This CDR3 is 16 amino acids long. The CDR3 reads CASSEELGLASYEQYF. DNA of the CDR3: TGTGCCAGCAGTGAAGAATTGGGACTAGCATCCTACGAGCAGTACTTC.

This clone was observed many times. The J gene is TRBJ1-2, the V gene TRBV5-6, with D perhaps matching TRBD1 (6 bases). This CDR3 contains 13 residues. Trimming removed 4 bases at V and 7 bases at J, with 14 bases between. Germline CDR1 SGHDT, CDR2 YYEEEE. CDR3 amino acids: CASSPTGIGGYTF. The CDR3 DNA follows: TGTGCCAGCAGCCCAACAGGGATCGGTGGCTACACCTTC.

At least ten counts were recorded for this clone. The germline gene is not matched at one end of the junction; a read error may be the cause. The CDR3 protein is CASSLGGAQETQYF. DNA of the CDR3: TGTGCTAGCAGCTTAGGGGGGGCCCAAGAGACCCAGTACTTC. V gene TRBV7-7 combines with J gene TRBJ2-5, with D tentatively TRBD2 (7 bases). The CDR3 extends over 14 amino acids. The germline CDR1 and CDR2 sequences are SSHAT and FNYEAQ (reference sequence). Full variable domain (remainder filled in from reference TRBV7-7 and TRBJ2-5): GAGVSQSPRYKVTKRGQDVTLRCDPISSHATLYWYQQALGQGPEFLTYFNYEAQPDKSGLPSDRFSAERPEGSISTLTIQRTEQRDSAMYRCASSLGGAQETQYFGPGTRLLVL.

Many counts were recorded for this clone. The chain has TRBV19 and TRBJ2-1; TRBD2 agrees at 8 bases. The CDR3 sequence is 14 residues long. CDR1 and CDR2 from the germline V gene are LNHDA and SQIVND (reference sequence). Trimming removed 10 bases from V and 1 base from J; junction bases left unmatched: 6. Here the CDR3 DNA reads TGTGCCACGCGGGGGGACGGGTCCTACAATGAGCAGTTCTTC. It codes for CATRGDGSYNEQFF.

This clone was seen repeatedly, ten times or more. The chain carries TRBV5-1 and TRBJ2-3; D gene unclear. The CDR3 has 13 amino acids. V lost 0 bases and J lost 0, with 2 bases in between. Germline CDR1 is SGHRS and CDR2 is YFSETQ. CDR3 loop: CASSLDSTDTQYF. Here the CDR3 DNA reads TGCGCCAGCAGCTTGGATAGCACAGATACGCAGTATTTT.